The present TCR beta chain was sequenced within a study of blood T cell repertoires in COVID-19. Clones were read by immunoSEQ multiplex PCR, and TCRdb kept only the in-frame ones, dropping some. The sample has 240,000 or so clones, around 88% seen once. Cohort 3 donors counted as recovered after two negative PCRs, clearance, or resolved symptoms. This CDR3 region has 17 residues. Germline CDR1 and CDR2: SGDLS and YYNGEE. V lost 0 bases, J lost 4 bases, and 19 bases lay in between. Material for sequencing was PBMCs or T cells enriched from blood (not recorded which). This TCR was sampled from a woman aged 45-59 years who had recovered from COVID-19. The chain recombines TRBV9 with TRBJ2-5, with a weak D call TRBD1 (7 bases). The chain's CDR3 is CASSVATGLQGGETQYF. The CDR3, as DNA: TGTGCCAGCAGCGTAGCTACGGGATTGCAGGGGGGAGAGACCCAGTACTTC.